These T cell receptor beta chains were read from a single sample in a study of shared clonotypes between healthy human individuals. Using immunoSEQ multiplex PCR, the repertoire was profiled, and TCRdb retains in-frame clones only, with some absent. The sample has fewer than 650,000 clones; over 60% are singletons. The specimen was PBMCs. The origin of the receptors is a middle-aged woman in good health. Some clones in this sample may be carry-over from other donors' samples. CDR3s include the opening cysteine and the closing phenylalanine or tryptophan. The order of the fields is J gene, clone size, V gene, D gene, CDR3 protein, CDR3 DNA. The D gene is left open where the match is weak. Size is stated for part of the rows, as once, few or many counts, or as a class when the clone is expanded.

j_call: TRBJ2-3
clone_size: -
v_call: TRBV28
d_call: -
cdr3_aa: CASSPPSGVNTQYF
cdr3_nt: TGTGCCAGCAGCCCCCCCTCGGGGGTAAACACGCAGTATTTT

j_call: TRBJ2-1
clone_size: -
v_call: TRBV11-2
d_call: -
cdr3_aa: CASSATSYNEQFF
cdr3_nt: TGTGCCAGCAGCGCGACATCCTACAATGAGCAGTTCTTC

j_call: TRBJ1-1
clone_size: -
v_call: TRBV2
d_call: -
cdr3_aa: CASSEGSPTQAFF
cdr3_nt: TGTGCCAGCAGTGAAGGTTCCCCGACCCAAGCTTTCTTT

j_call: TRBJ2-7
clone_size: -
v_call: TRBV5-1
d_call: -
cdr3_aa: CASSFEGQGLHEQYF
cdr3_nt: TGCGCCAGCAGCTTTGAGGGGCAGGGACTGCACGAGCAGTACTTC

j_call: TRBJ2-3
clone_size: -
v_call: TRBV5-8
d_call: TRBD2
cdr3_aa: CASSRLAGDSTDTQYF
cdr3_nt: TGTGCCAGCAGCCGACTAGCGGGGGATAGCACAGATACGCAGTATTTT

j_call: TRBJ1-2
clone_size: -
v_call: TRBV7-2
d_call: -
cdr3_aa: CASSPSPGTRWGYTF
cdr3_nt: TGTGCCAGCAGCCCCAGTCCCGGGACTAGGTGGGGCTACACCTTC

j_call: TRBJ1-3
clone_size: -
v_call: TRBV5-4
d_call: TRBD1
cdr3_aa: CASSLELTGAGNTIYF
cdr3_nt: TGTGCCAGCAGCTTGGAGCTTACAGGGGCGGGAAACACCATATATTTT

j_call: TRBJ1-1
clone_size: few
v_call: TRBV18
d_call: TRBD1
cdr3_aa: CASSLRDRDVAFF
cdr3_nt: TGTGCCAGCTCACTAAGGGACAGGGATGTGGCTTTCTTT

j_call: TRBJ2-5
clone_size: -
v_call: TRBV6-1
d_call: TRBD2
cdr3_aa: CASRWSGEETQYF
cdr3_nt: TGTGCCAGCAGATGGAGCGGGGAAGAGACCCAGTACTTC

j_call: TRBJ1-4
clone_size: -
v_call: TRBV29-1
d_call: -
cdr3_aa: CSVGSGNEKLFF
cdr3_nt: TGCAGCGTTGGCTCGGGTAATGAAAAACTGTTTTTT